These 31 T cell receptor beta chains came from one sample sequenced in a study of cytomegalovirus exposure and HLA in healthy donors. PCR primers comprised 60 Vbeta and 13 Jbeta primers. Produced via immunoSEQ multiplex PCR; TCRdb's table is partial and in-frame only. The sample lists about 90,000 clones, more than 55% occurring once. The sequenced sample was PBMCs. Every receptor here comes from a woman in her forties or fifties in good health and CMV-seropositive.

With respect to this clone: This specimen includes other DNA sequences encoding the same CDR3. The chain combines TRBV29-1 with TRBJ2-1, with D tentatively TRBD1 (7 bases). Trimming cost V 3 bases and J 1 base, with 10 bases left between them. Germline loops: CDR1 SQVTM, CDR2 ANQGSEA. The CDR3 has 14 amino acids. The chain's CDR3 is CSVERDSSYNEQFF. CDR3 sequence (DNA): TGCAGCGTTGAGCGGGACAGTTCCTACAATGAGCAGTTCTTC.

The CDR3, as DNA: TGTGCCAGCAGCTCGACAGGGATGGCTGCCTATGGCTACACCTTC. This encodes CASSSTGMAAYGYTF. V is TRBV11-2 and J is TRBJ1-2; 7 bases line up with TRBD1. V lost 4 bases to trimming and J lost 4 bases; unmatched junction nucleotides: 9. Germline loops: CDR1 SGHAT, CDR2 FQNNGV. CDR3 length: 15 amino acids.

V is TRBV6-1 and J is TRBJ1-1; tentatively, D is TRBD1 (5 bases). The CDR3 totals 14 residues. The germline CDR1 and CDR2 sequences are MNHNS and SASEGT. V lost 8 bases and J lost 5, with 18 bases in between. The CDR3: CASPGRRRGTEAFF. The CDR3 bases are TGTGCCAGCCCAGGACGTAGGAGGGGAACTGAAGCTTTCTTT.

This clone was picked up a small number of times. The gene calls are TRBV5-1 and TRBJ2-7, with 7 nucleotides matching TRBD2. Germline V gene data show CDR1 as SGHRS and CDR2 as YFSETQ. This CDR3 is 15 amino acids long. With 3 bases clipped from V and 2 bases from J, the junction kept 8 bases outside the gene matches. The CDR3 DNA follows: TGCGCCAGCAGCTGGACTAGAGGCGTAACCTACGAGCAGTACTTC. As protein: CASSWTRGVTYEQYF.

The genes are TRBV27 and TRBJ2-7, with 8 bases aligning to TRBD2. V was pared by 2 bases and J by 1 base, with 7 bases of the junction left unmatched. CDR1 is MNHEY, CDR2 SMNVEV, per germline (reference sequence). This CDR3 region has 16 residues. DNA for the CDR3: TGTGCCAGCAGTTTAATGTTCAGCGGGGGATCCTACGAGCAGTACTTC. Encoded protein: CASSLMFSGGSYEQYF.

The gene calls are TRBV10-3 and TRBJ1-2; D might be TRBD1 (6 bases). The length of the CDR3 is 13 residues. The germline gives CDR1 ENHRY, CDR2 SYGVKD. Deletions cut 6 bases from V and 6 bases from J, with 14 bases between. In nucleotides, the CDR3 is TGTGCCATCAGGCCTTCTTCAGGGGATGGCTACACCTTC. Amino acids: CAIRPSSGDGYTF.

This clone turned up a few times. V and J are TRBV7-6 and TRBJ2-7, with TRBD1 identical over 8 bases. This CDR3 comprises 15 residues. Germline V gives CDR1 SGHVS, CDR2 FNYEAQ. Trimming removed 5 bases from V and 4 bases from J; junction bases left unmatched: 10. DNA for the CDR3: TGTGCCAGCAGCATAAATCCAGGGGGCGGGTACGAGCAGTACTTC. Translated, it gives CASSINPGGGYEQYF. Full variable domain (outside the CDR3, taken from reference TRBV7-6 and TRBJ2-7): GAGVSQSPRYKVTKRGQDVALRCDPISGHVSLYWYRQALGQGPEFLTYFNYEAQQDKSGLPNDRFSAERPEGSISTLTIQRTEQRDSAMYRCASSINPGGGYEQYFGPGTRLTVT.

There are a few counts of this clone. This chain uses TRBV28 with TRBJ2-3, with D possibly TRBD2 on 7 matching bases. The germline V and J ends were trimmed by 1 base and 8 bases, with 19 bases remaining between them. The CDR3 sequence is 16 residues long. Germline CDR1 is MDHEN and CDR2 is SYDVKM. Here the CDR3 reads CASSLSGGGGESTQYF. In DNA form, the CDR3 reads TGTGCCAGCAGTTTATCGGGTGGGGGGGGCGAAAGTACGCAGTATTTT.

This clone was picked up one time. CDR3 coding DNA: TGTGCCAGCAGCCGACAGGGGTATGATCAGCCCCAGCATTTT. It translates to CASSRQGYDQPQHF. The V gene is TRBV2, the J gene TRBJ1-5; TRBD1 matches 8 bases. Germline V gives CDR1 SNHLY, CDR2 FYNNEI. J was trimmed by 5 bases and V by 6 bases; bases with no gene match: 6. CDR3 length: 14 amino acids.

The chain links TRBV5-6 to TRBJ2-2, with D perhaps matching TRBD2 (7 bases). Germline CDR1 reads SGHDT; CDR2 reads YYEEEE. CDR3 length equals 16 residues. Trimming left V 3 bases short and J 5 bases short, with 17 bases between. The CDR3 nucleotides are TGTGCCAGCAGCTCCACAGGGAGGGTAAGGACCGGGGAGCTGTTTTTT. It codes for CASSSTGRVRTGELFF.

This chain connects TRBV10-3 to TRBJ1-2; D not resolved. V was pared by 4 bases and J by 4 bases, with 16 bases between. Germline V lookup: CDR1 ENHRY, CDR2 SYGVKD. The CDR3 has 15 amino acids. This CDR3 is CAISGPSAGFYGYTF. The CDR3 DNA follows: TGTGCCATCAGTGGCCCATCCGCGGGTTTCTATGGCTACACCTTC.

This clone was detected a few times. The gene calls are TRBV7-2 and TRBJ2-7; 7 bases are a match to TRBD1. The germline V gene has CDR1 SGHTA and CDR2 FQGNSA. V shed 3 bases, J shed 3 bases, and the junction held 5 bases outside the gene matches. The CDR3 is 14 amino acids. CDR3 nucleotides: TGTGCCAGCAGCTTTCCGGGACAGATCTACGAGCAGTACTTC. Translation gives CASSFPGQIYEQYF.

The chain recombines TRBV2 with TRBJ1-4; weak D call: TRBD1 (6 bases). V was trimmed by 10 bases and J by 8 bases, leaving 14 bases between them. The germline V gene encodes CDR1 SNHLY and CDR2 FYNNEI. The CDR3 extends over 12 amino acids. The CDR3: CATRDNREKLFF. The CDR3 nucleotides are TGTGCCACCCGGGACAATCGGGAAAAACTGTTTTTT.

V is TRBV14 and J is TRBJ2-5, with a weak D call TRBD1 (5 bases). V was clipped by 1 base and J by 1 base, with 13 bases between them. The germline CDR1 and CDR2 sequences are SGHDN and FVKESK. This CDR3 is 16 amino acids long. The CDR3 bases are TGTGCCAGCAGCCAAGGGACACTTAATATCCAAGAGACCCAGTACTTC. Protein: CASSQGTLNIQETQYF. Supplemented by reference TRBV14 and TRBJ2-5, the full variable domain reads EAGVTQFPSHSVIEKGQTVTLRCDPISGHDNLYWYRRVMGKEIKFLLHFVKESKQDESGMPNNRFLAERTGGTYSTLKVQPAELEDSGVYFCASSQGTLNIQETQYFGPGTRLLVL.

This chain links TRBV4-2 with TRBJ2-1; D not resolved. The V end was cut by 1 base, the J end by 3 bases, with 7 bases between. Germline lookup yields CDR1 LGHNA and CDR2 YNFKEQ. The CDR3 is 14 residues long. CDR3 in DNA: TGTGCCAGCAGCCAAGTCGCAGGCTACAATGAGCAGTTCTTC. Translated, it gives CASSQVAGYNEQFF.

The rearrangement links TRBV5-5 to TRBJ2-7; the match to TRBD1 covers 10 bases. The germline CDR1 and CDR2 sequences are SGHKS and YYEKEE (reference sequence). Germline trimming cut 4 bases from V and 6 bases from J; bases unmatched to any gene: 10. The CDR3 is made up of 15 amino acids. The CDR3 DNA sequence: TGTGCCAGCAGCCGGCCGGGACAGGGGATACGCGAGCAGTACTTC. Encoded protein: CASSRPGQGIREQYF.

CDR3 region: CASSQLQGAYEQYF. CDR3 coding DNA: TGTGCCAGCAGCCAGTTACAGGGCGCCTACGAGCAGTACTTC. This chain joins TRBV11-2 and TRBJ2-7; D might be TRBD1 (6 bases). The V and J ends lost 5 bases and 2 bases respectively, with 13 bases between them. The germline V gene encodes CDR1 SGHAT and CDR2 FQNNGV. This CDR3 spans 14 amino acids.

This chain joins TRBV28 and TRBJ1-1; D remains ambiguous. The V and J ends lost 6 bases and 0 bases respectively, with 5 bases between them. CDR1 MDHEN and CDR2 SYDVKM come from the germline V gene. The length of the CDR3 is 12 residues. Written as DNA, the CDR3 is TGTGCCAGCAGCACAGTGAACACTGAAGCTTTCTTT. Encoded protein: CASSTVNTEAFF.

This chain links TRBV18 with TRBJ1-1; 7 nucleotides agree with TRBD1. Trimming at V came to 2 bases and at J to 0 bases, leaving 6 bases not matched to a gene. Germline CDR1 is KGHSH and CDR2 is LQKENI. The CDR3 sequence is 16 residues long. CDR3 coding DNA: TGTGCCAGCTCACCAACCGGTACAGGGGTGAACACTGAAGCTTTCTTT. Protein sequence: CASSPTGTGVNTEAFF.

This clone showed up just a few times. The rearrangement uses TRBV2 and TRBJ2-5, with a weak D call TRBD2 (7 bases). The CDR3 extends over 17 amino acids. Germline loops: CDR1 SNHLY, CDR2 FYNNEI. Trimming stripped 6 bases from V and 2 bases from J, with 22 bases between. The CDR3 nucleotides are TGTGCCAGCAGCCGTCCTGGGGGGGGGCTTACACAAGAGACCCAGTACTTC. Amino acids: CASSRPGGGLTQETQYF.

The chain combines TRBV5-1 with TRBJ1-1; 10 bases match TRBD1. J was trimmed by 1 base and V by 4 bases; bases with no gene match: 4. The CDR3 length is 15 residues. Germline V CDR1 and CDR2: SGHRS, YFSETQ. Written as DNA, the CDR3 is TGCGCCAGCAGCCCCTGGGACAGGGGGAACACTGAAGCTTTCTTT. It translates to CASSPWDRGNTEAFF.

The chain employs TRBV5-1 and TRBJ1-2; D call uncertain. The V and J ends lost 4 bases and 3 bases respectively, with 13 bases between them. The CDR3 runs 14 residues. Germline CDR1 and CDR2: SGHRS and YFSETQ. CDR3 bases: TGCGCCAGCAGCACCGGGCGGGCGGACTATGGCTACACCTTC. As protein: CASSTGRADYGYTF.

With regard to this clone: One end of the junction does not line up with germline, which may come from a read error. This CDR3 is also generated by other DNA sequences in the sample. The V and J genes are TRBV18 and TRBJ2-7; 10 bases fit TRBD1. The CDR3 has 15 amino acids. Germline CDR1 reads KGHSH; CDR2 reads LQKENI. The CDR3 sequence is CASSPPLGQGWEQYF. DNA for the CDR3: TGTGCCAGCTCTCCACCGCTGGGACAGGGGTGGGAGCAGTACTTC.

The rearrangement joins TRBV28 to TRBJ2-7, with 9 bases that match TRBD1. CDR1 and CDR2 (germline): MDHEN, SYDVKM. V gave up 6 bases and J gave up 3 bases; unmatched junction bases: 6. This CDR3 comprises 14 residues. CDR3 sequence reads: CASSPGGQGYEQYF. CDR3 in DNA: TGTGCCAGCAGCCCCGGGGGACAGGGCTACGAGCAGTACTTC.

This clone has only a few counts. The chain uses TRBV7-9 and TRBJ2-5; a possible D gene is TRBD1 (6 bases). The CDR3 covers 14 residues. Germline lookup yields CDR1 SEHNR and CDR2 FQNEAQ (reference sequence). Trimming pared 1 base from V and 7 bases from J, leaving 13 bases between. The CDR3 reads CASSLEQGWGTQYF. CDR3 DNA sequence: TGTGCCAGCAGCTTAGAACAGGGATGGGGGACCCAGTACTTC.

This clone showed up just a few times. V gene TRBV5-5 combines with J gene TRBJ1-2; a weak D match, TRBD1 (6 bases). V gave up 2 bases and J gave up 8 bases, with 25 bases separating them. There are 17 residues in the CDR3. In germline, CDR1 is SGHKS, CDR2 YYEKEE (reference sequence). The CDR3 reads CASSFQGTLSKGGGYTF. The CDR3 DNA reads TGTGCCAGCAGCTTTCAAGGGACACTCTCCAAAGGAGGCGGCTACACCTTC. The full variable domain, with the rest looked up from reference TRBV5-5 and TRBJ1-2, is DAGVTQSPTHLIKTRGQQVTLRCSPISGHKSVSWYQQVLGQGPQFIFQYYEKEERGRGNFPDRFSARQFPNYSSELNVNALLLGDSALYLCASSFQGTLSKGGGYTFGSGTRLTVV.

This clone was seen more than once but under ten times. This sequence joins TRBV18 and TRBJ2-3, with D maybe TRBD1 (6 bases). The CDR3 spans 16 residues. In germline, CDR1 is KGHSH, CDR2 LQKENI. The ends were cut back, 1 base at V and 4 bases at J, with 15 bases in the middle. CDR3 sequence: CASSPLQGGWADTQYF. The CDR3 DNA sequence: TGTGCCAGCTCACCACTACAGGGTGGTTGGGCAGATACGCAGTATTTT.

This clone appeared a few times. The rearrangement joins TRBV2 to TRBJ1-4; TRBD1 aligns across 10 bases. CDR1 SNHLY and CDR2 FYNNEI come from the germline V gene. The CDR3 is made up of 15 amino acids. The J segment lost 5 bases and the V segment lost 5 bases, leaving 5 bases of the junction unmatched. DNA of the CDR3: TGTGCCAGCAGTCTTCGGGGACAGGGGAATGAAAAACTGTTTTTT. This codes for CASSLRGQGNEKLFF.

The rearrangement joins TRBV19 to TRBJ1-2; 8 bases are a match to TRBD1. Germline CDR1 is LNHDA and CDR2 is SQIVND (reference sequence). J gave up 7 bases and V 1 base, and 8 bases lay outside the gene matches. This CDR3 has 15 amino acids. The CDR3 reads CASSIGSQGASGYTF. The CDR3, as DNA: TGTGCCAGTAGTATAGGGTCGCAGGGGGCAAGTGGCTACACCTTC.

The rearrangement joins TRBV11-2 to TRBJ2-7; D not certain. Germline V gene lookup returns CDR1 SGHAT and CDR2 FQNNGV. This CDR3 contains 11 residues. The V gene lost 5 bases and the J gene lost 1 base, with 3 bases spanning the gap. This chain's CDR3 is CASSTSYEQYF. CDR3 coding DNA: TGTGCCAGCAGCACATCCTACGAGCAGTACTTC.

The chain couples TRBV28 to TRBJ1-1, with 8 bases matching TRBD1. Germline CDR1 is MDHEN and CDR2 is SYDVKM. The CDR3 has 18 amino acids. Unmatched junction bases numbered 11, after V lost 2 bases and J lost 0 bases. The CDR3 is CASSLPTGQGGMNTEAFF. The DNA of the CDR3 is TGTGCCAGCAGTTTACCCACTGGACAGGGCGGGATGAACACTGAAGCTTTCTTT.